This T cell receptor (beta chain) was identified in a study of human T cells and chemical hapten exposure. Study-level background: Weekly diphenylcyclopropenone doses were given to patients' scalps across the roughly 25-week study.

This clonotype was detected only a few times. Per the original methods: Sample-level TCR yields exhibited a median of around 100,000, with a range of roughly 23,224 to 750,000. TCRdb processed the RACE reads anew with MiXCR; each CDR3 protein has one entry. What appears here as the V and J calls and clone size reflects TCRdb's work, not the paper's. In the table there are over 12,000 distinct CDR3 sequences, 16% of which are singletons. Trimming cost V 5 bases and J 4 bases; bases outside gene matches: 4. The CDR3 totals 15 residues. The germline gives CDR1 DFQATT, CDR2 SNEGSKA (reference sequence). Documented time point: patch test 1, 2 weeks after DPC sensitization. The treatment: therapeutic diphenylcyclopropenone sensitization with weekly scalp DPC.

The starting material was whole blood, obtained in connection with sensitization to the hapten diphenylcyclopropenone (DPC). This receptor was obtained from a woman in her 30s with alopecia areata. Some clones in this sample may be carry-over from other donors' samples. The V call is TRBV20-1, the J call TRBJ2-1; 14 nucleotides match TRBD2. In DNA form, the CDR3 reads TGCAGTGCTCCCGGGACTAGCGGGAGATACAATGAGCAGTTCTTC. Protein sequence: CSAPGTSGRYNEQFF.